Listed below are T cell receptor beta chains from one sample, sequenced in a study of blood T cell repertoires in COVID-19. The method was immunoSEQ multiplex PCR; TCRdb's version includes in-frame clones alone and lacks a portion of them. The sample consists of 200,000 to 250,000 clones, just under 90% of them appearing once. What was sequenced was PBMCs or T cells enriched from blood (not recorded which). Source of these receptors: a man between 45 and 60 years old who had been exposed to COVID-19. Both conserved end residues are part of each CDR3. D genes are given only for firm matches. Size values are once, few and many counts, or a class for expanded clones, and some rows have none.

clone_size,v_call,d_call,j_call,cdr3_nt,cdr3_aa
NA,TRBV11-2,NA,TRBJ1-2,TGTGCCAGCAGGAAAATAGGTGCGAGGGCTGGCTACACCTTC,CASRKIGARAGYTF
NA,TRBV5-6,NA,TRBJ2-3,TGTGCCAGCATTCCACTAGGAACAGATACGCAGTATTTT,CASIPLGTDTQYF
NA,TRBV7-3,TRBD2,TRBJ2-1,TGTGCCAGCAGCTTAGTCGGGACTAGCCTGGGAAATGAGCAGTTCTTC,CASSLVGTSLGNEQFF
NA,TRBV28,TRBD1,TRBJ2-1,TGTGCCAGCTTAGGGCAGGGGGCGGTCGATGAGCAGTTCTTC,CASLGQGAVDEQFF
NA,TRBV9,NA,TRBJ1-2,TGTGCCAGCAGCGTAGGAGTGACACATGGCTACACCTTC,CASSVGVTHGYTF
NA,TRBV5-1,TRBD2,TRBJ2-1,TGCGCCAGCAGCTGGTTGGTAGCGGGGGGTTCGAGCTATGAGCAGTTCTTC,CASSWLVAGGSSYEQFF
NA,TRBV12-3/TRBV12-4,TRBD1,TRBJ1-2,TGTGCCAGCAAACGGGGGACAGACTATGGCTACACCTTC,CASKRGTDYGYTF
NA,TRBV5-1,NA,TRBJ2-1,TGCGCCAGCAGCTTTGGGGACTTCTACAATGAGCAGTTCTTC,CASSFGDFYNEQFF
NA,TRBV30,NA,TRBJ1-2,TGTGCCTGGACTCGAACAGGGTTAGATGGCTACACCTTC,CAWTRTGLDGYTF
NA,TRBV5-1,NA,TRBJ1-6,TGCGCCAGCAGCTTGTCTTCGGGAGAATCACCCCTCCACTTT,CASSLSSGESPLHF
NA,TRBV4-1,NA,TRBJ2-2,TGCGCCAGCAGCCAATACGTACAGGGCGGCACCGGGGAGCTGTTTTTT,CASSQYVQGGTGELFF
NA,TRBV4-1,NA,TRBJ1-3,TGCGCCAGCAGCCGCAGCCCCGTAGCGGACTCTGGAAACACCATATATTTT,CASSRSPVADSGNTIYF
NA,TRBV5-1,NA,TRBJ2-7,TGCGCCAGCAGCTTGGCGACAGCTAACTACGAGCAGTACTTC,CASSLATANYEQYF
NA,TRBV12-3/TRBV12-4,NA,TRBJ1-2,TGTGCCAGCTCGGCGGGCGGCTATGGCTACACCTTC,CASSAGGYGYTF
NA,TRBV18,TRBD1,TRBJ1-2,TGTGCCAGCTCACCACAGGGGGCGGACTATGGCTACACCTTC,CASSPQGADYGYTF
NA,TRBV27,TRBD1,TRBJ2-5,TGTGCCAGCAGTGCTAGACAGGGGGCCTTACACTACCAAGAGACCCAGTACTTC,CASSARQGALHYQETQYF
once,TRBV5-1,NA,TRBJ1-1,TGCGCCAGCAGCTTCAGGGCCCACGGACCTCAAAACACTGAAGCTTTCTTT,CASSFRAHGPQNTEAFF
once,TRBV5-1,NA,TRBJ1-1,TGCGCCAGCAGCTTCGTGGGCAGTGAAGCTTTCTTT,CASSFVGSEAFF